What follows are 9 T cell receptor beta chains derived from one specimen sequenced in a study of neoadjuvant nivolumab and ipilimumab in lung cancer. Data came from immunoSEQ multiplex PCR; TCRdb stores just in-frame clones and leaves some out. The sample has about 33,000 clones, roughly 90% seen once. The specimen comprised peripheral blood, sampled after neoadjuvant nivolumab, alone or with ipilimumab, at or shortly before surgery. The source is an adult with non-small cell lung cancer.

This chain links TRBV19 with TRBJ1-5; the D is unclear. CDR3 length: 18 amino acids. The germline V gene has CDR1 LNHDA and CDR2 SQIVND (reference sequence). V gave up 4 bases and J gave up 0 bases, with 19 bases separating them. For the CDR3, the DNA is TGTGCCAGTAGTACAGGAGGCGCTCGTAGAAATAGCAATCAGCCCCAGCATTTT. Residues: CASSTGGARRNSNQPQHF.

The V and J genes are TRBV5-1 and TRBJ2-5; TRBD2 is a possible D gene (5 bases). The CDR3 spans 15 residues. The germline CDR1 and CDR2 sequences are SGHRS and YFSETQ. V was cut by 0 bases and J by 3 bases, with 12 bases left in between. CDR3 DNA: TGCGCCAGCAGCTTGGAGGGAGTCGTGGAAGAGACCCAGTACTTC. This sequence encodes CASSLEGVVEETQYF.

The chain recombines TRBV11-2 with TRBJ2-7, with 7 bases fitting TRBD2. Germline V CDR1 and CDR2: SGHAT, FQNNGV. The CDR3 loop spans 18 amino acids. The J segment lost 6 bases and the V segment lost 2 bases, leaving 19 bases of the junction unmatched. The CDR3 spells CASSLKWGEGGFTGEQYF. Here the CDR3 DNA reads TGTGCCAGCAGCTTAAAGTGGGGTGAGGGAGGGTTTACGGGCGAGCAGTACTTC.

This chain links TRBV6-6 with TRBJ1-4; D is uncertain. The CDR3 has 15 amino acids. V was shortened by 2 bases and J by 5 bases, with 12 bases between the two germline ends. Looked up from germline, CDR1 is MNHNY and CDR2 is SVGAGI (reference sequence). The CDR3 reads CASSYRAAGNEKLFF. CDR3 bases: TGTGCCAGCAGTTACCGGGCAGCCGGGAATGAAAAACTGTTTTTT.

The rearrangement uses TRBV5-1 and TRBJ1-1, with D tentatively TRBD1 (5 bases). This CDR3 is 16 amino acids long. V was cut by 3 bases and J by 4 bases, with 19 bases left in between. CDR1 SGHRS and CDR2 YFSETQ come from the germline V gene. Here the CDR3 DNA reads TGCGCCAGCAGCTGGACCCCGCGGGGGAGAAGCACTGAAGCTTTCTTT. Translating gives CASSWTPRGRSTEAFF. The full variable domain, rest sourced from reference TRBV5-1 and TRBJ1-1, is KAGVTQTPRYLIKTRGQQVTLSCSPISGHRSVSWYQQTPGQGLQFLFEYFSETQRNKGNFPGRFSGRQFSNSRSEMNVSTLELGDSALYLCASSWTPRGRSTEAFFGQGTRLTVV.

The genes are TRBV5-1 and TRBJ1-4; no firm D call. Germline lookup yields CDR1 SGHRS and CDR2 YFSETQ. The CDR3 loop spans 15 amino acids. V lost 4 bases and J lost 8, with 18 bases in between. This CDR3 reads CASSETEITGEKLFF. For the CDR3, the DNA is TGCGCCAGCAGCGAGACTGAAATAACTGGAGAAAAACTGTTTTTT. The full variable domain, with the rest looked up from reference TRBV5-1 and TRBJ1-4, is KAGVTQTPRYLIKTRGQQVTLSCSPISGHRSVSWYQQTPGQGLQFLFEYFSETQRNKGNFPGRFSGRQFSNSRSEMNVSTLELGDSALYLCASSETEITGEKLFFGSGTQLSVL.

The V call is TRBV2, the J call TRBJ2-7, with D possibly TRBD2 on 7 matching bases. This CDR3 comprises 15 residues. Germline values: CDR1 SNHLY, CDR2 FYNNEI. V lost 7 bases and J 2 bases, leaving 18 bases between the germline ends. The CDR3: CASTTGGLLTYEQYF. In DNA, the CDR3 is TGTGCCAGCACCACCGGGGGGCTCCTAACCTACGAGCAGTACTTC.

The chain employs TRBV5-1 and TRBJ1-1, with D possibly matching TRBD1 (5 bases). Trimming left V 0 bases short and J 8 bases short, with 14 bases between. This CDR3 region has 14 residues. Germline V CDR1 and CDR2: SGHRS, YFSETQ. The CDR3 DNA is TGCGCCAGCAGCTTGGAAGGCAGGGTAACCGAAGCTTTCTTT. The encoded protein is CASSLEGRVTEAFF.

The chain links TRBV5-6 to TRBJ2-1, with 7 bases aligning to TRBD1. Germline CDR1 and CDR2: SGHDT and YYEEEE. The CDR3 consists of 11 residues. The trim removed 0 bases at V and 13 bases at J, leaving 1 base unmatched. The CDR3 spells CASSLGQGQFF. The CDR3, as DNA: TGTGCCAGCAGCTTGGGACAGGGTCAGTTCTTC.